Listed below are T cell receptor beta chains from one sample, sequenced in a study of blood T cell repertoires in COVID-19. The method was immunoSEQ multiplex PCR; TCRdb's version includes in-frame clones alone and lacks a portion of them. The sample has about 120,000 clones, 80% to 90% seen once. Sequenced sample: peripheral blood. The receptors come from a woman aged 50 to 60 with acute or convalescent COVID-19. Each CDR3 is given with its conserved first and last residue. Each record gives: clone size, J gene, D gene, V gene, CDR3 protein, CDR3 DNA. D genes are given only for firm matches. Clone size is shown for a subset of rows, as once, few, many or a class of expanded clone.

size: NA; J: TRBJ2-2; D: TRBD2; V: TRBV18; CDR3: CASSPPGLAGVGELFF; DNA: TGTGCCAGCTCACCACCGGGACTAGCGGGAGTCGGGGAGCTGTTTTTT
size: NA; J: TRBJ2-3; D: NA; V: TRBV7-2; CDR3: CASSLRGRVADTQYF; DNA: TGTGCCAGCAGCTTAAGGGGGAGGGTGGCAGATACGCAGTATTTT
size: NA; J: TRBJ2-1; D: TRBD2; V: TRBV19; CDR3: CASSIRSGDYNEQFF; DNA: TGTGCCAGTAGTATTAGGAGCGGGGACTACAATGAGCAGTTCTTC
size: once; J: TRBJ1-1; D: NA; V: TRBV7-2; CDR3: CASSPTLGQNEAFF; DNA: TGTGCCAGCAGCCCGACTTTAGGACAGAATGAAGCTTTCTTT
size: NA; J: TRBJ1-2; D: NA; V: TRBV4-1; CDR3: CASSQPTVYGYTF; DNA: TGCGCCAGCAGCCAGCCGACAGTCTATGGCTACACCTTC
size: NA; J: TRBJ2-7; D: NA; V: TRBV13; CDR3: CASSLAGEQYF; DNA: TGTGCCAGCAGCTTAGCGGGCGAGCAGTACTTC
size: once; J: TRBJ2-5; D: TRBD2; V: TRBV19; CDR3: CAVAGGAQETQYF; DNA: TGTGCCGTCGCGGGGGGGGCGCAAGAGACCCAGTACTTC
size: NA; J: TRBJ1-2; D: NA; V: TRBV24-1; CDR3: CATSEESFYGYTF; DNA: TGTGCCACCAGTGAGGAGTCTTTCTATGGCTACACCTTC
size: NA; J: TRBJ2-7; D: TRBD1; V: TRBV12-3/TRBV12-4; CDR3: CASSRQGSNEQYF; DNA: TGTGCCAGCAGTCGACAGGGCTCGAACGAGCAGTACTTC
size: NA; J: TRBJ2-7; D: NA; V: TRBV27; CDR3: CASSSTGSSYEQYF; DNA: TGTGCCAGCAGTTCCACAGGAAGCTCCTACGAGCAGTACTTC
size: NA; J: TRBJ2-7; D: TRBD2; V: TRBV4-3; CDR3: CASSRPTSGSLGSGYEQYF; DNA: TGCGCCAGCAGCCGCCCGACTAGCGGGTCCCTTGGGTCTGGCTACGAGCAGTACTTC
size: once; J: TRBJ2-5; D: TRBD1; V: TRBV9; CDR3: CASSSGQGWGETQYF; DNA: TGTGCCAGCAGCTCCGGACAGGGGTGGGGAGAGACCCAGTACTTC
size: NA; J: TRBJ1-3; D: NA; V: TRBV6-1; CDR3: CASSEIFISGNTIYF; DNA: TGTGCCAGCAGTGAAATCTTTATCTCTGGAAACACCATATATTTT
size: once; J: TRBJ1-6; D: NA; V: TRBV4-1; CDR3: CASSQDRGSPLHF; DNA: TGCGCCAGCAGCCAAGATAGGGGCTCACCCCTCCACTTT
size: NA; J: TRBJ1-5; D: TRBD1; V: TRBV7-8; CDR3: CASTPTGQGNQPQHF; DNA: TGTGCCAGCACCCCTACAGGACAGGGCAATCAGCCCCAGCATTTT
size: NA; J: TRBJ1-2; D: NA; V: TRBV5-1; CDR3: CASSFQGSYGYTF; DNA: TGCGCCAGCAGCTTTCAGGGTAGCTATGGCTACACCTTC
size: NA; J: TRBJ1-4; D: TRBD1; V: TRBV5-1; CDR3: CASSSGTGDEKLFF; DNA: TGCGCCAGCAGCTCCGGGACAGGGGATGAAAAACTGTTTTTT
size: NA; J: TRBJ2-2; D: NA; V: TRBV9; CDR3: CASSATGTGELFF; DNA: TGTGCCAGCAGCGCCACAGGGACCGGGGAGCTGTTTTTT
size: NA; J: TRBJ2-3; D: TRBD1; V: TRBV6-6; CDR3: CASSARDRGRPDTQYF; DNA: TGTGCCAGCAGTGCCCGGGACAGGGGGCGCCCAGATACGCAGTATTTT
size: NA; J: TRBJ2-5; D: NA; V: TRBV10-1; CDR3: CASSEAGNQETQYF; DNA: TGCGCCAGCAGTGAGGCGGGAAATCAAGAGACCCAGTACTTC
size: NA; J: TRBJ1-1; D: TRBD1; V: TRBV5-1; CDR3: CASSSGQVNTEAFF; DNA: TGCGCCAGCAGCTCAGGACAGGTGAACACTGAAGCTTTCTTT
size: NA; J: TRBJ1-5; D: TRBD1; V: TRBV7-9; CDR3: CASSRDRGDQPQHF; DNA: TGTGCCAGCAGCCGGGACAGGGGGGATCAGCCCCAGCATTTT
size: NA; J: TRBJ1-5; D: NA; V: TRBV6-5; CDR3: CASSSTGKDQPQHF; DNA: TGTGCCAGCAGTTCTACAGGGAAGGATCAGCCCCAGCATTTT
size: NA; J: TRBJ1-2; D: TRBD1; V: TRBV30; CDR3: CAWAGTGVYGYTF; DNA: TGTGCCTGGGCCGGGACAGGGGTCTATGGCTACACCTTC
size: NA; J: TRBJ1-1; D: TRBD1; V: TRBV10-3; CDR3: CAILDRENTEAFF; DNA: TGTGCCATTCTAGACAGGGAGAACACTGAAGCTTTCTTT
size: NA; J: TRBJ1-5; D: NA; V: TRBV13; CDR3: CASSLSQEVRDQPQHF; DNA: TGTGCCAGCAGCTTATCCCAGGAAGTCAGAGATCAGCCCCAGCATTTT
size: few; J: TRBJ2-2; D: NA; V: TRBV18; CDR3: CASAAAYATGELFF; DNA: TGTGCCAGCGCAGCGGCGTACGCCACCGGGGAGCTGTTTTTT
size: NA; J: TRBJ1-2; D: TRBD1; V: TRBV11-2; CDR3: CASSFSLTGSYGYTF; DNA: TGTGCCAGCAGCTTCTCTTTGACAGGGAGCTATGGCTACACCTTC
size: NA; J: TRBJ1-4; D: NA; V: TRBV11-3; CDR3: CASSLGGGSDEKLFF; DNA: TGTGCCAGCAGCTTAGGAGGGGGAAGCGATGAAAAACTGTTTTTT
size: NA; J: TRBJ1-1; D: NA; V: TRBV7-2; CDR3: CASSLDRWSTEAFF; DNA: TGTGCCAGCAGCTTAGATCGGTGGTCCACTGAAGCTTTCTTT
size: NA; J: TRBJ2-3; D: TRBD1; V: TRBV29-1; CDR3: CSVPPGQEGADTQYF; DNA: TGCAGCGTACCTCCAGGACAGGAAGGCGCAGATACGCAGTATTTT
size: NA; J: TRBJ1-5; D: NA; V: TRBV27; CDR3: CASSPSQGLVWNQPQHF; DNA: TGTGCCAGCAGTCCCTCACAGGGATTAGTGTGGAATCAGCCCCAGCATTTT
size: once; J: TRBJ2-7; D: TRBD2; V: TRBV5-4; CDR3: CASSTAGTSSYEQYF; DNA: TGTGCCAGCAGCACGGCCGGGACTAGCTCCTACGAGCAGTACTTC
size: once; J: TRBJ2-1; D: TRBD2; V: TRBV2; CDR3: CASKQREGRNEQFF; DNA: TGTGCCAGCAAACAGCGGGAGGGCCGGAATGAGCAGTTCTTC
size: NA; J: TRBJ2-2; D: NA; V: TRBV7-6; CDR3: CASSSRVGPLTGELFF; DNA: TGTGCCAGCAGCTCGCGGGTTGGTCCCCTCACCGGGGAGCTGTTTTTT
size: NA; J: TRBJ1-4; D: NA; V: TRBV15; CDR3: CATRDKREKLFF; DNA: TGTGCCACCAGGGACAAACGCGAAAAACTGTTTTTT
size: once; J: TRBJ1-4; D: NA; V: TRBV27; CDR3: CASRFGGAGVNEKLFF; DNA: TGTGCCAGCAGATTCGGGGGCGCGGGGGTTAATGAAAAACTGTTTTTT
size: NA; J: TRBJ1-3; D: TRBD1; V: TRBV6-4; CDR3: CASRFPGQILPFSGNTIYF; DNA: TGTGCCAGCAGGTTTCCGGGACAGATACTTCCCTTCTCTGGAAACACCATATATTTT
size: few; J: TRBJ2-3; D: TRBD2; V: TRBV7-9; CDR3: CASSRSGGVDTQYF; DNA: TGTGCCAGCAGCCGCAGCGGGGGGGTAGATACGCAGTATTTT
size: NA; J: TRBJ2-3; D: TRBD2; V: TRBV7-6; CDR3: CASSSAGGRTDTQYF; DNA: TGTGCCAGCAGCTCAGCGGGGGGGCGGACAGATACGCAGTATTTT
size: NA; J: TRBJ2-7; D: TRBD1; V: TRBV6-2/TRBV6-3; CDR3: CASSDYIWDRGYEQYF; DNA: TGTGCCAGCAGTGACTACATCTGGGACAGGGGGTACGAGCAGTACTTC
size: NA; J: TRBJ2-6; D: NA; V: TRBV19; CDR3: CASSIAGDLSGANVLTF; DNA: TGTGCCAGTAGTATAGCGGGGGATCTCTCTGGGGCCAACGTCCTGACTTTC
size: NA; J: TRBJ1-3; D: NA; V: TRBV5-6; CDR3: CASSVQGYGNTIYF; DNA: TGTGCCAGCAGCGTCCAGGGATATGGAAACACCATATATTTT
size: NA; J: TRBJ2-7; D: TRBD1; V: TRBV6-5; CDR3: CASSYSSGQGSYEQYF; DNA: TGTGCCAGCAGTTACTCTTCTGGACAGGGCTCCTACGAGCAGTACTTC
size: NA; J: TRBJ2-2; D: TRBD1; V: TRBV6-6; CDR3: CASSFLRDRGMVHTGELFF; DNA: TGTGCCAGCAGCTTTCTCCGGGACAGGGGAATGGTGCACACCGGGGAGCTGTTTTTT
size: NA; J: TRBJ1-2; D: TRBD1; V: TRBV9; CDR3: CASSGEGDRANYGYTF; DNA: TGTGCCAGCAGCGGCGAGGGGGACAGGGCTAACTATGGCTACACCTTC
size: NA; J: TRBJ2-5; D: TRBD2; V: TRBV15; CDR3: CATPSLAGGAEETQYF; DNA: TGTGCCACCCCATCACTAGCGGGAGGTGCAGAAGAGACCCAGTACTTC
size: NA; J: TRBJ1-1; D: NA; V: TRBV18; CDR3: CASSPTENTEAFF; DNA: TGTGCCAGCTCACCCACAGAGAACACTGAAGCTTTCTTT
size: NA; J: TRBJ2-1; D: NA; V: TRBV12-3/TRBV12-4; CDR3: CASSFTSFGEQFF; DNA: TGTGCCAGCAGTTTCACTAGTTTCGGTGAGCAGTTCTTC
size: NA; J: TRBJ1-5; D: NA; V: TRBV6-2/TRBV6-3; CDR3: CASSYDEGVGGQPQHF; DNA: TGTGCCAGCAGTTACGACGAGGGCGTGGGTGGTCAGCCCCAGCATTTT
size: NA; J: TRBJ2-3; D: TRBD1; V: TRBV10-3; CDR3: CATDRAAGTDTQYF; DNA: TGTGCCACCGACAGGGCGGCGGGCACAGATACGCAGTATTTT
size: NA; J: TRBJ2-2; D: NA; V: TRBV4-3; CDR3: CASSISKTAGGELFF; DNA: TGCGCCAGCAGCATCTCGAAAACGGCGGGCGGGGAGCTGTTTTTT
size: NA; J: TRBJ2-2; D: TRBD2; V: TRBV7-2; CDR3: CASSLGASGLTGELFF; DNA: TGTGCCAGCAGCTTAGGGGCTAGCGGGTTGACCGGGGAGCTGTTTTTT
size: NA; J: TRBJ2-2; D: NA; V: TRBV5-4; CDR3: CASTPGTGELFF; DNA: TGTGCCAGCACCCCGGGGACCGGGGAGCTGTTTTTT